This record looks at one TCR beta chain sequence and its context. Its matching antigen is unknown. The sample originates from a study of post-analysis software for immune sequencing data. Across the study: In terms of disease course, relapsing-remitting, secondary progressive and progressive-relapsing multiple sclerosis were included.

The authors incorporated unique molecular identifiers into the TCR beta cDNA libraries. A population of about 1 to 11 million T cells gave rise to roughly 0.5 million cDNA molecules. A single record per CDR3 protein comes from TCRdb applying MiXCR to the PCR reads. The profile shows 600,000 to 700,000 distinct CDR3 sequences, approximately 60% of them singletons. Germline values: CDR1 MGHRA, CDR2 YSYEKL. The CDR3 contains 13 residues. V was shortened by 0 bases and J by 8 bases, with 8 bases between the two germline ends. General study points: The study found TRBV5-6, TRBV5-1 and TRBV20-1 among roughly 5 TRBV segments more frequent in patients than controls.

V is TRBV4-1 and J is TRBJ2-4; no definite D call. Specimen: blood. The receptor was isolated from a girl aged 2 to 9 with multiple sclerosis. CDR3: CASSQDPGDIQYF. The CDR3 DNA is TGCGCCAGCAGCCAAGATCCGGGCGACATTCAGTACTTC.